What follows describes a single TCR beta chain. This specimen belongs to a study of CD8+CD57+ T cells in acquired aplastic anemia. Study-wide background: CD4+ and CD8+ cells, once sorted, gave DNA averaging approximately 3 ug.

The patients chosen for sequencing had shown expansion of CD8+CD57+ cells (detected by flow cytometry). CDR3 and TCR beta VDJ profiling relied on genomic DNA as the template. Via MiXCR, TCRdb re-called the reads, giving one row per CDR3 protein. The sample has under 350,000 distinct CDR3 sequences; under 60% are singletons. Germline values: CDR1 SGDLS, CDR2 YYNGEE. V was trimmed by 1 base and J by 3 bases, leaving 22 bases between them. This CDR3 contains 18 residues. This sequence originates from a human donor with aplastic anemia. The rearrangement links TRBV9 to TRBJ2-5; tentatively, D is TRBD1 or TRBD2 (6 bases each). The material sequenced was sorted CD4+, CD8+, or CD8+CD57+ T cells (not recorded which) from PBMCs. The CDR3, as DNA: TGTGCCAGCAGCGTACCCGTTGGGGGGCGGACCATCGAAGAGACCCAGTACTTC. Translating gives CASSVPVGGRTIEETQYF.